These T cell receptor beta chains were read from a single sample in a study of blood T cell repertoires in COVID-19. The protocol was immunoSEQ multiplex PCR, while the TCRdb copy is restricted to in-frame clones and leaves out a portion. The sample yields under 200,000 clones, about four fifths seen once. Sequencing input: peripheral blood. These receptors came from a man between 70 and 80 years old with active or convalescent COVID-19. The conserved cysteine and the conserved F or W are not part of the CDR3 here. The order of the fields is CDR3 protein, V gene, CDR3 length.

ASSSGSTSGYT,TRBV5-1,11
ARSLIGGTGTDTQY,TRBV5-3,14
ASSPDRNRAGYT,TRBV6-5,12
ASSQDETSGVRDEQF,TRBV3-1/TRBV3-2,15
SVDSGTGNEQF,TRBV29-1,11
ASRAGGEHTEAF,TRBV5-1,12
ASSPWDRSYEQY,TRBV6-2/TRBV6-3,12
ATQLATSTDTQY,TRBV10-3,12
ASSRQGSGTDTQY,TRBV5-4,13
ASSSGQGSSPLH,TRBV28,12
ASSLAPGGPTTVYEQY,TRBV7-2,16
ASSEYGGKETQY,TRBV25-1,12
ASSQDLRGYEQY,TRBV4-3,12
ASSPRGASYGYT,TRBV7-2,12
ASSLIGTGVSPTNEKLF,TRBV27,17
ASSFSPGTSGSTDTQY,TRBV27,16
ASSYFKGPTNEKLF,TRBV19,14
SASERDYGYT,TRBV20-1,10
ASSIQGQGTEAF,TRBV19,12
ASSDGGPTDTQY,TRBV2,12
ASRTGGNTEAF,TRBV12-3/TRBV12-4,11
ASSSTGRREQF,TRBV6-5,11
AWSRDRGGELF,TRBV30,11
ASSLEQGGNSPLH,TRBV5-4,13
AISGQGAFGYT,TRBV6-5,11
AWAYEGAGAHQPQH,TRBV30,14
SVLRGTNYGYT,TRBV29-1,11
ASPEQGSYEQY,TRBV6-5,11
AISYTGGPNEKLF,TRBV10-3,13
ASSPGDRGETQY,TRBV7-2,12
ASSPVSGLATYNEQF,TRBV5-1,15
ASSLTTGELNGYT,TRBV5-1,13
ASSPQGTGNTIY,TRBV5-1,12
ASSWGGQPQH,TRBV6-2/TRBV6-3,10
ASGGTAVSGNTIY,TRBV2,13
ASSQQVGGTEAF,TRBV16,12
ASSPAWREYYEQY,TRBV6-2/TRBV6-3,13
ASSVSGVYTEAF,TRBV5-1,12
ASSERRDPGEKLF,TRBV25-1,13
AWSVRGRAFGNEQF,TRBV30,14
ASSRTDTEAF,TRBV9,10
ASSFEGNTEAF,TRBV12-3/TRBV12-4,11
ASRLGQGDQPQH,TRBV10-2,12
ASRSEGYEQF,TRBV5-4,10
AWSSDRDVGNTIY,TRBV30,13
ASSVQGDGGYT,TRBV9,11
ASSLVGAGESEAF,TRBV5-1,13
ASSARHSPLH,TRBV27,10
ASSPGQGGWEKLF,TRBV4-3,13
ASRNQPGGYTEAF,TRBV6-5,13